This T cell receptor (beta chain) stems from a study of shared clonotypes between healthy human individuals. The method was immunoSEQ multiplex PCR; TCRdb's version includes in-frame clones alone and lacks a portion of them. Of about 1 million clones listed, about 74% were seen once; the top ten hold roughly 1.5%. Sequenced sample: memory CD4+ T cells sorted from blood. Regarding subset: CD45RA-negative fraction. The sequence came from a man aged 18 to 29 in good health.

The CDR3 spells CASSIAGAGSEQYF. The CDR3 DNA reads as TGTGCCAGTAGTATAGCGGGAGCGGGATCCGAGCAGTACTTC. The V call is TRBV19, the J call TRBJ2-7; 7 bases fit TRBD2. CDR3 length equals 14 residues. The germline V gene has CDR1 LNHDA and CDR2 SQIVND (reference sequence). Trimming removed 1 base from V and 6 bases from J; junction bases left unmatched: 6.